These 14 T cell receptor beta chains came from one sample sequenced in a study of response to subunit inactivated influenza vaccine (dated by TCRdb to 2016 to 2018). The protocol used for the library was RT-PCR. TCRdb lists the instrument as Illumina HiSeq 2500. TCRdb took the public reads, trimmed them with fastp at Q25, ran MiXCR for clone calling and kept in-frame beta chains. Rows with one shared CDR3 protein collapse into an entry with the most common genes and DNA. For this sample the table gives approximately 490,000 distinct CDR3 sequences, of which approximately 7.8% were detected only once. The top ten clonotypes cover around 14% of the sample. The specimen was PBMCs from blood, collected around 25 months after vaccination. These TCRs come from a man between 50 and 69 years old who received an inactivated influenza vaccine. Donor details come from another sample of the same person, matched by shared clones.

In this sample, this clonotype turned up many times. The V call is TRBV27, the J call TRBJ2-7, with unresolved D. V was clipped by 10 bases and J by 4 bases, with 5 bases between them. CDR1 is MNHEY, CDR2 SMNVEV, per germline (reference sequence). CDR3 size: 9 residues. CDR3: CAIIYEQYF. In DNA, the CDR3 is TGTGCCATCATTTACGAGCAGTACTTC.

This clonotype was picked up a small number of times. In DNA, the CDR3 is TGTGCCAGCAGCCAGTGGGAGGGGACTGAAGCTTTCTTT. Translation gives CASSQWEGTEAFF. V is TRBV12-3 or TRBV12-4 and J is TRBJ1-1; a weak D match, TRBD1 (5 bases). There are 13 residues in the CDR3. Trimming stripped 6 bases from V and 5 bases from J, with 13 bases between.

This chain joins TRBV5-6 and TRBJ2-7; no clear D. Germline V lookup: CDR1 SGHDT, CDR2 YYEEEE. The CDR3 spans 14 residues. V was clipped by 4 bases and J by 2 bases, with 13 bases between them. The CDR3 nucleotides are TGTGCCAGCAGCACCGGGCTTCCCCCCTACGAGCAGTACTTC. The encoded protein is CASSTGLPPYEQYF.

This clonotype came up many times. The chain employs TRBV5-1 and TRBJ2-1; a weak D match, TRBD1 (6 bases). Deletions cut 0 bases from V and 6 bases from J, with 10 bases between. This CDR3 has 14 amino acids. Germline V gene data show CDR1 as SGHRS and CDR2 as YFSETQ. The CDR3, as DNA: TGCGCCAGCAGCTTGGGACAGGAAGGCAATGAGCAGTTCTTC. This gives the protein CASSLGQEGNEQFF.

This clonotype showed up many times. The chain links TRBV24-1 to TRBJ2-2, with no clear D. This CDR3 region has 14 residues. CDR1 is KGHDR, CDR2 SFDVKD, per germline. Trimming pared 2 bases from V and 3 bases from J, leaving 6 bases between. CDR3 sequence reads: CATSDSLYTGELFF. CDR3 coding DNA: TGTGCCACCAGTGATTCCCTCTACACCGGGGAGCTGTTTTTT.

The table lists this clonotype with a few counts. The chain couples TRBV10-3 to TRBJ1-5, with D unresolved. CDR3 length equals 14 residues. Per the germline V gene, CDR1 is ENHRY and CDR2 is SYGVKD. Trimming took 2 bases from V and 6 from J, leaving 11 bases between them. The CDR3 sequence: CAISESTRVQPQHF. Here the CDR3 DNA reads TGTGCCATCAGTGAGAGTACAAGGGTTCAGCCCCAGCATTTT.

This clonotype was recorded a few times. The chain couples TRBV7-8 to TRBJ2-2, with TRBD2 matching over 10 bases. The CDR3 is 19 amino acids. The trim removed 5 bases at V and 4 bases at J, leaving 16 bases unmatched. Germline CDR1 reads SGHVS; CDR2 reads FQNEAQ. The CDR3 here is CASSKNLPRAGGGTGELFF. The CDR3 DNA follows: TGTGCCAGCAGCAAAAACCTACCCCGAGCGGGAGGGGGCACCGGGGAGCTGTTTTTT. Variable domain in full (rest from reference TRBV7-8 and TRBJ2-2): GAGVSQSPRYKVAKRGQDVALRCDPISGHVSLFWYQQALGQGPEFLTYFQNEAQLDKSGLPSDRFFAERPEGSVSTLKIQRTQQEDSAVYLCASSKNLPRAGGGTGELFFGEGSRLTVL.

This clonotype was recorded a few times. This chain connects TRBV20-1 to TRBJ2-1; 15 positions agree with TRBD2. The CDR3 runs 15 residues. In germline, CDR1 is DFQATT, CDR2 SNEGSKA (reference sequence). Trimming cost V 3 bases and J 8 bases; bases outside gene matches: 5. The DNA for the CDR3 is TGCAGTGCTAGCCGGACTAGCGGGAGGGGCGATGAGCAGTTCTTC. Translation gives CSASRTSGRGDEQFF.

The chain carries TRBV4-1 and TRBJ1-1; D is uncertain. The germline V gene has CDR1 MGHRA and CDR2 YSYEKL. V gave up 1 base and J gave up 1 base, with 13 bases separating them. This CDR3 has 16 amino acids. The CDR3 reads CASSQVSGRTNTEAFF. CDR3 coding DNA: TGCGCCAGCAGCCAAGTTTCAGGCAGGACGAACACTGAAGCTTTCTTT.

This clonotype was seen at least ten times. The chain has TRBV7-2 and TRBJ2-2, with no clear D. V was shortened by 6 bases and J by 4 bases, with 15 bases between the two germline ends. CDR1 and CDR2 from the germline V gene are SGHTA and FQGNSA. The CDR3 extends over 15 amino acids. CDR3 DNA sequence: TGTGCCAGCAGTTTGACCTCTCGAGTCACCGGGGAGCTGTTTTTT. It specifies CASSLTSRVTGELFF.

The rearrangement links TRBV5-1 to TRBJ2-5; 10 nucleotides agree with TRBD2. J lost 1 base, V lost 5 bases, and 5 bases had no gene match. Germline CDR1 reads SGHRS; CDR2 reads YFSETQ. The CDR3 sequence is 15 residues long. Written as DNA, the CDR3 is TGCGCCAGCAGACCACTAGCGGGGCCCCAAGAGACCCAGTACTTC. It specifies CASRPLAGPQETQYF. Full variable domain (rest looked up from reference TRBV5-1 and TRBJ2-5): KAGVTQTPRYLIKTRGQQVTLSCSPISGHRSVSWYQQTPGQGLQFLFEYFSETQRNKGNFPGRFSGRQFSNSRSEMNVSTLELGDSALYLCASRPLAGPQETQYFGPGTRLLVL.

This clonotype appeared many times. The genes are TRBV9 and TRBJ2-1, with D uncertain. Germline CDR1 reads SGDLS; CDR2 reads YYNGEE. This CDR3 comprises 15 residues. V dropped 0 bases and J dropped 4 bases, with 11 bases sitting between them. In DNA form, the CDR3 reads TGTGCCAGCAGCGTAGCCCCCTCCCAATACAATGAGCAGTTCTTC. Its translation: CASSVAPSQYNEQFF.

This CDR3 reads CASNLSGSHYEQYF. The CDR3 nucleotides are TGTGCCAGCAACCTTAGCGGGAGCCACTACGAGCAGTACTTC. The rearrangement uses TRBV12-3 or TRBV12-4 and TRBJ2-7; TRBD2 matches at 9 bases. V lost 7 bases to trimming and J lost 3 bases; unmatched junction nucleotides: 7. The CDR3 spans 14 residues.

The J gene is TRBJ2-2, the V gene TRBV5-1, with D possibly TRBD2 on 7 matching bases. The V end lost 5 bases, the J end lost 3 bases, and 14 bases lay between the germline ends. Germline V CDR1 and CDR2: SGHRS, YFSETQ. There are 15 residues in the CDR3. CDR3 protein: CASRDRGAYTGELFF. The CDR3 DNA is TGCGCCAGCAGGGACCGGGGGGCTTACACCGGGGAGCTGTTTTTT.